This TCR beta chain was observed in a study of cytomegalovirus exposure and HLA in healthy donors. Overall study results and limits: The authors later found TCR association rates varying by HLA locus, with DRB1 most and HLA-C fewest. The authors excluded some V segments, including TRBV6-2 and TRBV6-3, as indistinguishable. It has been reported that TCR beta sequences accurately predicted the HLA-A and HLA-B alleles of most subjects. As a later analysis showed, several of the most significant clusters appeared to be linked to common viral pathogens.

CDR3 length: 14 amino acids. Trimming cost V 5 bases and J 6 bases; bases outside gene matches: 4. Germline V gives CDR1 MNHNY, CDR2 SVGAGI (reference sequence). It was with 60 Vbeta and 13 Jbeta primers that the PCR ran. Data came from immunoSEQ multiplex PCR; TCRdb stores just in-frame clones and leaves some out. The sample holds 130,000 to 150,000 clones, about 80% seen once. This clone was seen just once. What it binds is not known. The chain uses TRBV6-6 and TRBJ1-6; 7 nucleotides match TRBD1. This clonotype originated in a man in his forties in good health and CMV-seronegative. What was sequenced was PBMCs. The CDR3 region has the DNA TGTGCCAGCAGTCGGGACAGCGTTAATTCACCCCTCCACTTT. It codes for CASSRDSVNSPLHF.